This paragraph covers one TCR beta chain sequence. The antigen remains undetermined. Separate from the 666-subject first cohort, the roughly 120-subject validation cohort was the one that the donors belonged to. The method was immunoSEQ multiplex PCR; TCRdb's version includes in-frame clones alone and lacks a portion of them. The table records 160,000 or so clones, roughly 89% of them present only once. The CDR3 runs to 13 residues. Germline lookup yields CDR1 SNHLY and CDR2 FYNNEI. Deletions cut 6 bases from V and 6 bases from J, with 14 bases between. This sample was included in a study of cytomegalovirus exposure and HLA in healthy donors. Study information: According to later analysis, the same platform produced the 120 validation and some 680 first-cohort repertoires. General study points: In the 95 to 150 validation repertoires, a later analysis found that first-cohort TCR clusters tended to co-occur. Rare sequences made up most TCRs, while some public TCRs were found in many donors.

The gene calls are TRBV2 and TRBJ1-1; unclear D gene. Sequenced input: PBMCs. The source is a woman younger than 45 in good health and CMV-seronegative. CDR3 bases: TGTGCCAGCAGCGGCCGCCGGGGTCCTGAAGCTTTCTTT. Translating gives CASSGRRGPEAFF.